The 14 T cell receptor beta chains below all came from one sample that was sequenced in a study of shared clonotypes between healthy human individuals. The table came from immunoSEQ multiplex PCR; TCRdb's copy has only in-frame clones and leaves some out. The data hold under 550,000 clones, with almost 97% observed a single time. The sample comprised naive CD4+ T cells sorted from blood. Subset indicated: CD45RA+ positively selected. The receptors here all came from a woman younger than 45 in good health.

Remarks on this clone: Compared with germline, one end of the junction differs, possibly owing to a read error. This chain links TRBV5-1 with TRBJ2-3, with D perhaps matching TRBD2 (5 bases). CDR1 and CDR2 (germline): SGHRS, YFSETQ. The CDR3 is made up of 14 amino acids. This chain's CDR3 is CASSSGSRTDPQYF. The CDR3 DNA reads TGCGCCAGCTCCTCGGGGAGCCGCACAGATCCGCAGTATTTT.

The J gene is TRBJ2-1, the V gene TRBV6-5, with D unresolved. There are 14 residues in the CDR3. CDR1 is MNHEY, CDR2 SVGAGI, per germline. The V end was cut by 6 bases, the J end by 4 bases, with 13 bases between. The DNA of the CDR3 is TGTGCCAGCAGCCTCGCTGGCGGTTACAATGAGCAGTTCTTC. It is translated as CASSLAGGYNEQFF.

The chain is built from TRBV5-5 and TRBJ1-2, with 9 bases fitting TRBD1. V dropped 3 bases and J dropped 5; count of bases not matched to a gene: 11. The germline CDR1 and CDR2 sequences are SGHKS and YYEKEE (reference sequence). This CDR3 region has 16 residues. CDR3 protein: CASSSGPPGQGYGYTF. The CDR3, as DNA: TGTGCCAGCAGCTCGGGCCCCCCAGGACAGGGGTATGGCTACACCTTC.

V gene TRBV4-1 combines with J gene TRBJ2-1; no firm D call. Germline V gene data show CDR1 as MGHRA and CDR2 as YSYEKL. This CDR3 comprises 17 residues. Trimming pared 1 base from V and 6 bases from J, leaving 19 bases between. In nucleotides, the CDR3 is TGCGCCAGCAGCCAAGGGGCCGCGTATCGGACGGGCAATGAGCAGTTCTTC. Residues: CASSQGAAYRTGNEQFF.

The chain combines TRBV6-1 with TRBJ1-3; 7 bases are a match to TRBD1. J lost 3 bases, V lost 6 bases, and 2 bases had no gene match. The CDR3 length is 13 residues. From germline, CDR1 is MNHNS and CDR2 SASEGT. Here the CDR3 DNA reads TGTGCCAGCAGCTGGGACAGTGGAAACACCATATATTTT. This sequence encodes CASSWDSGNTIYF.

The rearrangement joins TRBV2 to TRBJ2-2; D tentatively reads TRBD1 or TRBD2 (5 bases each). Germline V lookup: CDR1 SNHLY, CDR2 FYNNEI. V was cut by 5 bases and J by 9 bases, with 16 bases left in between. This CDR3 is 14 amino acids long. Here the CDR3 DNA reads TGTGCCAGCAGTCCCCGGGACGGGCACCGGGAGCTGTTTTTT. Protein: CASSPRDGHRELFF.

This chain uses TRBV4-2 with TRBJ2-1; 12 bases are shared with TRBD1. The CDR3 extends over 18 amino acids. Trimming at V came to 4 bases and at J to 6 bases, leaving 13 bases not matched to a gene. Germline-derived CDR1 and CDR2 are LGHNA and YNFKEQ. The chain's CDR3 is CASSRSPGTGGGANEQFF. CDR3 in DNA: TGTGCCAGCAGCCGCAGTCCGGGGACAGGGGGCGGGGCCAATGAGCAGTTCTTC.

This chain uses TRBV20-1 with TRBJ2-3; the D is unclear. CDR1 is DFQATT, CDR2 SNEGSKA, per germline (reference sequence). V was shortened by 3 bases and J by 6 bases, with 4 bases between the two germline ends. This CDR3 has 10 residues. The CDR3 region is CSASGDTQYF. The CDR3 DNA reads TGCAGTGCTAGCGGGGATACGCAGTATTTT.

As for this clone: This sample also contains other DNA sequences that code for the same CDR3. The gene calls are TRBV30 and TRBJ1-5; weak D call: TRBD1 (5 bases). The CDR3 runs 12 residues. V gave up 3 bases and J gave up 6 bases, with 9 bases separating them. The germline CDR1 and CDR2 sequences are GTSNPN and SVGIG (reference sequence). DNA of the CDR3: TGTGCCTGGAGCCCGGGGGGTCAGCCCCAGCATTTT. Residues: CAWSPGGQPQHF. The variable domain in full, completed from reference TRBV30 and TRBJ1-5, reads SQTIHQWPATLVQPVGSPLSLECTVEGTSNPNLYWYRQAAGRGLQLLFYSVGIGQISSEVPQNLSASRPQDRQFILSSKKLLLSDSGFYLCAWSPGGQPQHFGDGTRLSIL.

The V and J genes are TRBV21-1 and TRBJ2-7. TRBV21-1 is reported as a pseudogene. This CDR3 comprises 14 residues. The CDR3 loop reads CASTVLRPAYEQYF. The CDR3 DNA reads TGTGCCAGCACCGTCCTTAGACCGGCCTACGAGCAGTACTTC.

This chain connects TRBV28 to TRBJ2-1; tentative D call: TRBD1 (6 bases). Germline CDR1 and CDR2: MDHEN and SYDVKM. CDR3 size: 14 residues. V was clipped by 2 bases and J by 10 bases, with 15 bases between them. CDR3 loop: CASSLLIGGHEQFF. For the CDR3, the DNA is TGTGCCAGCAGTTTACTAATAGGGGGACACGAGCAGTTCTTC.

The gene calls are TRBV29-1 and TRBJ2-7; D gene ambiguous. V lost 6 bases and J lost 2, with 11 bases in between. The germline CDR1 and CDR2 sequences are SQVTM and ANQGSEA. This CDR3 is built from 12 residues. CDR3 loop: CSVYSQTYEQYF. The DNA of the CDR3 is TGCAGCGTGTACAGCCAGACCTACGAGCAGTACTTC.

The chain combines TRBV11-1 with TRBJ2-7; the match to TRBD2 covers 11 bases. In germline, CDR1 is SGHAT, CDR2 FQDESV (reference sequence). V lost 5 bases to trimming and J lost 3 bases; unmatched junction nucleotides: 12. This CDR3 contains 17 residues. The CDR3 is CASSPLAGALPSYEQYF. Here the CDR3 DNA reads TGTGCCAGCAGCCCACTAGCGGGGGCACTTCCAAGCTACGAGCAGTACTTC.

V is TRBV7-6 and J is TRBJ2-5, with TRBD2 matching over 14 bases. CDR3 length equals 18 residues. The V and J ends lost 0 bases and 5 bases, in that order; junction bases with no gene match: 8. Germline V gives CDR1 SGHVS, CDR2 FNYEAQ. In DNA form, the CDR3 reads TGTGCCAGCAGCTTAGCCACACGACTAGCGGGAGGGCGGGAGACCCAGTACTTC. It codes for CASSLATRLAGGRETQYF.